This T cell receptor beta chain was retrieved from a study of T cell responses to AZD1222 COVID-19 vaccine. Study in general: Second-dose recipients at about 4 or about 12 weeks were treated as one pooled group. The study's findings and limits: With dominance at 160-218 and 743-854, vaccine-associated CD4 TCRs spanned spike. Unmutated variant regions are reportedly targeted by nearly half of spike-specific TCRs. Seropositive at baseline were only a handful of AZD1222 recipients.

The CDR3 is made up of 16 amino acids. The V gene end was trimmed by 5 bases and the J gene end by 0 bases; junction bases not matched to a gene: 6. CDR1 is MGHRA, CDR2 YSYEKL, per germline. Worth noting for this clone: Its antigen is not identified.

Some clones are missing from TCRdb's copy, which holds only in-frame ones; the method was immunoSEQ multiplex PCR. The sample consists of about 170,000 clones, 80% to 95% of them appearing once. This sequence was found in an adult in good health. The sample consisted of peripheral blood, taken on day 0 of AZD1222 vaccination. The chain employs TRBV4-1 and TRBJ2-2, with 7 bases fitting TRBD1. This CDR3 is CASSDRGQSNTGELFF. DNA for the CDR3: TGCGCCAGCAGCGACCGGGGACAGTCGAACACCGGGGAGCTGTTTTTT.